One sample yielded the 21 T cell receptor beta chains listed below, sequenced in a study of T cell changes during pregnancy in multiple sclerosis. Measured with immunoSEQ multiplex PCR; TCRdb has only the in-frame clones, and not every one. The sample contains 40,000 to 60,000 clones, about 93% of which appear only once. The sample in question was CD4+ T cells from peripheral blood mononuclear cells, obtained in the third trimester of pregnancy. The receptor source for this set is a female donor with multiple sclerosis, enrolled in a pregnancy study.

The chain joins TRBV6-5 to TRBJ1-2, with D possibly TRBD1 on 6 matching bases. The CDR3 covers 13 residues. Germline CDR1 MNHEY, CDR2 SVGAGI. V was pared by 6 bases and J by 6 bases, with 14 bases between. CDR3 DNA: TGTGCCAGCAGGGATACAGGGTGGCATGGCTACACCTTC. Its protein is CASRDTGWHGYTF.

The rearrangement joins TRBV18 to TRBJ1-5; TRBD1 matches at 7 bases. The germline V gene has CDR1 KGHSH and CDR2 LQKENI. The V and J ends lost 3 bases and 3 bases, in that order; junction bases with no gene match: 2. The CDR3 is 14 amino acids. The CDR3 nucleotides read TGTGCCAGCTCACCCGGGACAGCCAATCAGCCCCAGCATTTT. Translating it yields CASSPGTANQPQHF.

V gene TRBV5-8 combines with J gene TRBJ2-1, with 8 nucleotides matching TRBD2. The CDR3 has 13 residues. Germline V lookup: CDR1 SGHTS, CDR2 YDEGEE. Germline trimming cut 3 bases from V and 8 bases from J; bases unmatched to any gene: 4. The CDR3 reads CASSSDGRDEQFF. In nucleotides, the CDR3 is TGTGCCAGCAGCTCAGACGGGAGGGATGAGCAGTTCTTC.

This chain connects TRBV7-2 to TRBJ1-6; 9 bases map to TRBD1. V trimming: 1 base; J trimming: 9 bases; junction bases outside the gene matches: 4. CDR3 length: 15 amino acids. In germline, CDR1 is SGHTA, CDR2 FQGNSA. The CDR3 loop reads CASSLGGQGGSPLHF. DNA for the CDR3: TGTGCCAGCAGCTTAGGGGGACAGGGTGGTTCACCCCTCCACTTT.

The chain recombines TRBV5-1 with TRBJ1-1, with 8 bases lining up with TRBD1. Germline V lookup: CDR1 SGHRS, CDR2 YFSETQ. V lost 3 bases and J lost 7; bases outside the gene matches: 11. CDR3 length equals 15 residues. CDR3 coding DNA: TGCGCCAGCAGCTGGGTTGACAGGGGAGAAGGTGAAGCTTTCTTT. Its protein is CASSWVDRGEGEAFF.

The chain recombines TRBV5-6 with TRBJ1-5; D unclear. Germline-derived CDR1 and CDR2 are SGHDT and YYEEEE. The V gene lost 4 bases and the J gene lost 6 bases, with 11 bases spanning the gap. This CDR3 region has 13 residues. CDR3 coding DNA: TGTGCCAGCAGCCATTCGCGAGGTCAGCCCCAGCATTTT. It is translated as CASSHSRGQPQHF.

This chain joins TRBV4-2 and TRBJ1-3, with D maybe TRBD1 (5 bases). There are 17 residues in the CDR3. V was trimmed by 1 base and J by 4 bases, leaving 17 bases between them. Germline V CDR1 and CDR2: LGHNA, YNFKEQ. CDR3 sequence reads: CASSQGIGVPSGNTIYF. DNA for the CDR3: TGTGCCAGCAGCCAAGGGATAGGGGTCCCATCGGGAAACACCATATATTTT.

CDR3 in DNA: TGTGCCAGCAGTGAGCGCGGACTAGCGTTACCCAATGAGCAGTTCTTC. This codes for CASSERGLALPNEQFF. V gene TRBV2 combines with J gene TRBJ2-1, with 9 bases matching TRBD2. Germline CDR1 is SNHLY and CDR2 is FYNNEI. The CDR3 runs 16 residues. The V and J ends lost 3 bases and 6 bases, in that order; junction bases with no gene match: 9.

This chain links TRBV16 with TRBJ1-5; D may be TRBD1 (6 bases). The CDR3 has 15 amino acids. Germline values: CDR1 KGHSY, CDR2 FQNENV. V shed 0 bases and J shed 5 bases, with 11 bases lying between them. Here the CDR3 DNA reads TGTGCCAGCAGCCAATCTGGGGACACATATCAGCCCCAGCATTTT. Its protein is CASSQSGDTYQPQHF. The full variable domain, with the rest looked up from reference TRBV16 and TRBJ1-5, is GEEVAQTPKHLVRGEGQKAKLYCAPIKGHSYVFWYQQVLKNEFKFLISFQNENVFDETGMPKERFSAKCLPNSPCSLEIQATKLEDSAVYFCASSQSGDTYQPQHFGDGTRLSIL.

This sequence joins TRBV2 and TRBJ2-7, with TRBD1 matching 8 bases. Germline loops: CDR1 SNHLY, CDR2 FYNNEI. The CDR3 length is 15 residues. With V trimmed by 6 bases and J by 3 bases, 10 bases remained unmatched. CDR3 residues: CASRSIGTGVYEQYF. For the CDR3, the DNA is TGTGCCAGCAGGTCTATCGGGACAGGAGTCTACGAGCAGTACTTC.

CDR3 amino acids: CASSGRLAGVGNEQFF. The CDR3 bases are TGTGCCAGCAGCGGTCGACTAGCGGGGGTTGGTAATGAGCAGTTCTTC. This rearrangement joins TRBV7-3 to TRBJ2-1, with 12 bases matching TRBD2. Trimming cost V 5 bases and J 7 bases; bases outside gene matches: 9. CDR3 length: 16 amino acids. Germline-derived CDR1 and CDR2 are SGHTA and FQGTGA. Combining the CDR3 with reference TRBV7-3 and TRBJ2-1 gives the whole variable domain GAGVSQTPSNKVTEKGKYVELRCDPISGHTALYWYRQSLGQGPEFLIYFQGTGAADDSGLPNDRFFAVRPEGSVSTLKIQRTERGDSAVYLCASSGRLAGVGNEQFFGPGTRLTVL.

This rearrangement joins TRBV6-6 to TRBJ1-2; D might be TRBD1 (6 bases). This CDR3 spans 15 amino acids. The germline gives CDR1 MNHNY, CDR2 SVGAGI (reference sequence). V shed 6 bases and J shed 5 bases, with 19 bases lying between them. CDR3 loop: CASRSFTGNPYGYTF. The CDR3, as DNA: TGTGCCAGCAGATCTTTTACAGGGAACCCTTATGGCTACACCTTC.

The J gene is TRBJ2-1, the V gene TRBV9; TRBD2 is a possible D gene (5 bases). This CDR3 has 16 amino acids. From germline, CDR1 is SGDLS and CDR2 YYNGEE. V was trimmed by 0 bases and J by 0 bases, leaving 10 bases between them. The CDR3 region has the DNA TGTGCCAGCAGCGTAGGACCGGGGAGCTCCTACAATGAGCAGTTCTTC. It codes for CASSVGPGSSYNEQFF.

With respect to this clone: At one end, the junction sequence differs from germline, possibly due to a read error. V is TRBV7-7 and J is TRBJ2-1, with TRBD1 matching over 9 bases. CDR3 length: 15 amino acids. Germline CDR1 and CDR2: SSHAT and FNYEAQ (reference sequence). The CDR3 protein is CASSLGGQGYNEQFF. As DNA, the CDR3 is TGTGCTAGCAGCTTAGGGGGACAGGGATACAATGAGCAGTTCTTC.

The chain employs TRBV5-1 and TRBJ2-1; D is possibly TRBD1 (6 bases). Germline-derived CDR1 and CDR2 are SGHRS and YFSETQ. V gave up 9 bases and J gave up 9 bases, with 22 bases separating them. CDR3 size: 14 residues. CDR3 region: CATQGGPTSGEQFF. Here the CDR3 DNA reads TGCGCCACTCAAGGGGGTCCTACAAGCGGTGAGCAGTTCTTC.

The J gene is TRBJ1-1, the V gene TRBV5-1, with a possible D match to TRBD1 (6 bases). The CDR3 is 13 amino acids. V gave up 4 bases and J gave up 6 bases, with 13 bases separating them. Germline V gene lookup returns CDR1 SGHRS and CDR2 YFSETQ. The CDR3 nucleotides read TGCGCCAGCAGCCCTGAGGGACACCCTGAAGCTTTCTTT. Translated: CASSPEGHPEAFF. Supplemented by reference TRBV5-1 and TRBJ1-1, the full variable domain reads KAGVTQTPRYLIKTRGQQVTLSCSPISGHRSVSWYQQTPGQGLQFLFEYFSETQRNKGNFPGRFSGRQFSNSRSEMNVSTLELGDSALYLCASSPEGHPEAFFGQGTRLTVV.

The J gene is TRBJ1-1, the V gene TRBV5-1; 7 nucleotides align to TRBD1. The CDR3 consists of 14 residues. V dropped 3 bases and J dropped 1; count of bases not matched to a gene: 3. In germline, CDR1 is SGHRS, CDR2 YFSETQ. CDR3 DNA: TGCGCCAGCAGCTCCGGGACAGAGAACACTGAAGCTTTCTTT. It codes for CASSSGTENTEAFF.

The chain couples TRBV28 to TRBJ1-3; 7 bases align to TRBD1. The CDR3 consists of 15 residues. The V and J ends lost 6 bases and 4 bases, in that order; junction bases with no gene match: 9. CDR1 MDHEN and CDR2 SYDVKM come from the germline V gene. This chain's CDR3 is CASRSTGSEGNTIYF. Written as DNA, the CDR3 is TGTGCCAGCAGGTCGACAGGGTCTGAGGGAAACACCATATATTTT.

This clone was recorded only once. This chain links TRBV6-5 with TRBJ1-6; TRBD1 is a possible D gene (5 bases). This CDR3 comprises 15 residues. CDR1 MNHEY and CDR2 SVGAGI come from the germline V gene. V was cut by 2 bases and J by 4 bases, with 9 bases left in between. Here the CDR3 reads CASSYGAGYNSPLHF. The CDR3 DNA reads TGTGCCAGCAGTTACGGGGCAGGATATAATTCACCCCTCCACTTT.

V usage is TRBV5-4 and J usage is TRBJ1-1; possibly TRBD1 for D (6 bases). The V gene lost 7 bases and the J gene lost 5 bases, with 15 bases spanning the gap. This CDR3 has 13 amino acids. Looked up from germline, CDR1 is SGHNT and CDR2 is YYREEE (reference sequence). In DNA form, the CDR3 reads TGTGCCAGCTCTAAACAGGGCGGTACTGAAGCTTTCTTT. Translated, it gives CASSKQGGTEAFF.

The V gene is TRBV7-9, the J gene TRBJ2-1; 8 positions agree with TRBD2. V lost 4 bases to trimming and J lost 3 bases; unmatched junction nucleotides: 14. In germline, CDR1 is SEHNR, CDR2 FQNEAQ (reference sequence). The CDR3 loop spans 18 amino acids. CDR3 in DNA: TGTGCCAGCAGCTGGACTAGCACCGCCGACCTGTACTACAATGAGCAGTTCTTC. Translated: CASSWTSTADLYYNEQFF.